Here is one TCR beta chain with its context. Its antigen is as yet unknown. The data were taken from a study of cytomegalovirus exposure and HLA in healthy donors. Study-level background: Early released data comprised 80 million to 90 million unique TCRs from HLA-typed donors. The Caucasian-associated ancestry cluster held roughly 78% of some 420 genotyped donors. Findings and caveats of the study: Across all donors, roughly uniform sequencing depth was an assumption of the presence/absence analyses. A later analysis reportedly identified an Asian-associated ancestry cluster as carrying fewer N-insertions than the roughly 700-donor mean.

The PCR used 60 Vbeta and 13 Jbeta primers. TCRdb's copy holds only in-frame clones and misses some; the assay was immunoSEQ multiplex PCR. The data show about 170,000 clones, approximately 81% seen once. Germline-derived CDR1 and CDR2 are SGHTA and FQGNSA. This CDR3 spans 14 amino acids. The V gene lost 1 base and the J gene lost 6 bases, with 12 bases spanning the gap. The sample comprised PBMCs. The chain is built from TRBV7-2 and TRBJ1-1; D is uncertain. The sequence came from a woman in her fifties or sixties in good health and CMV-seronegative. The CDR3 here is CASSLGSWGAEAFF. The CDR3 coding sequence is TGTGCCAGCAGCTTAGGGTCCTGGGGAGCTGAAGCTTTCTTT.